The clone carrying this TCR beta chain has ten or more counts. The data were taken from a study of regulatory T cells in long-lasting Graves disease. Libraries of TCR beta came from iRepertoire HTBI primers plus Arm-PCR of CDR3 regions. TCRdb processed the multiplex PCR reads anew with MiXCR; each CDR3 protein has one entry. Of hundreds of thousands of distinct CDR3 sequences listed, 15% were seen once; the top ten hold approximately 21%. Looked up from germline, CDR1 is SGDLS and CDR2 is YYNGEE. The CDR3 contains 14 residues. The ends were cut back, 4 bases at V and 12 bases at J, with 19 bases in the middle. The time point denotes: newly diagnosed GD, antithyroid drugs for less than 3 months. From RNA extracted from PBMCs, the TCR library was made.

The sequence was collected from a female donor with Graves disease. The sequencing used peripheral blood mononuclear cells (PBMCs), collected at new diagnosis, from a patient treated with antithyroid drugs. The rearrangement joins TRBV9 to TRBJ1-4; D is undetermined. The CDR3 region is CASSPTPRSGELFF. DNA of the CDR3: TGTGCCAGCAGCCCTACCCCCCGAAGCGGGGAACTGTTTTTT.